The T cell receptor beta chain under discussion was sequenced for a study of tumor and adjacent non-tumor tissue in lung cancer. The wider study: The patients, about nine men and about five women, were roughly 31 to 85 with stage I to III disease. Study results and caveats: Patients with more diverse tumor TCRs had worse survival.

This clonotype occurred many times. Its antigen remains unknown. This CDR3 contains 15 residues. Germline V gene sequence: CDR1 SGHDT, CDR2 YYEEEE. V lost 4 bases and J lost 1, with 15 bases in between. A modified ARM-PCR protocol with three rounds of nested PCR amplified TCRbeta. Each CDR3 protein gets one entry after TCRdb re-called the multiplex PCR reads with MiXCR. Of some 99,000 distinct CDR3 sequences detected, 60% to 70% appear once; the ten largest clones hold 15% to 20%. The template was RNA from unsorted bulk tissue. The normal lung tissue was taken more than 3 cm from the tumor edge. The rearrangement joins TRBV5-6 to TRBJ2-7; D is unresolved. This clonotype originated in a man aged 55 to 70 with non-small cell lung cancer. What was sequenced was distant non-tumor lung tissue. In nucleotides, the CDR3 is TGTGCCAGCAGCCCATCGACCGACTTTTCCTACGAGCAGTACTTC. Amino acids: CASSPSTDFSYEQYF.